A single sample is the source of the 29 T cell receptor gamma chains below, sequenced in a study of γδ T cells in repeated Plasmodium falciparum infection. Gammadelta T cells were flow-sorted from PBMC into Vgamma9/Vdelta2+ and Vdelta2-negative populations for bulk analysis. TCRdb re-processed the multiplex PCR reads via CATT. This table holds roughly 27,000 gamma-chain clones, under 3% found once. Material: gamma-delta T cells from blood. The receptors originated from a pool of human donors (malaria-infected and uninfected, not separated).

This clone was seen a handful of times. This DNA translates differently at residue 4 from the TCRdb protein, which is that of a much larger clone; a read error is likely, and the protein shown is the DNA's own translation. The genes are TRGV9 and TRGJ1 or TRGJ2. TCRdb supplies no J gene; here it was assigned by aligning the nucleotide sequence to germline. The CDR3 runs 11 residues. Germline CDR1 reads GITISATS; CDR2 reads ISYDGTV (reference sequence). For the CDR3, the DNA is TGTGCCTTGCGGGAGGTGCAAATGAAACTCTTT. It codes for CALREVQMKLF.

With respect to this clone: The amino acid sequence in TCRdb belongs to a much larger clone and departs from this DNA's translation at residue 9, likely a sequencing read error; the sequence shown is translated from the DNA. The V call is TRGV3, the J call TRGJ1 or TRGJ2. No J gene is reported in TCRdb; it was inferred here by comparing the DNA with germline. CDR1 and CDR2 from the germline V gene are VTNTFY and YDVSTARD (reference sequence). J was trimmed by 6 bases and V by 0 bases; bases with no gene match: 8. The CDR3 is made up of 14 amino acids. The CDR3 here is CATWDRPGSYKKLF. In DNA form, the CDR3 reads TGTGCCACCTGGGACAGGCCTGGGAGTTATAAGAAACTCTTT.

This clone was counted only a few times. This DNA's translation and the protein TCRdb lists, from a much larger clone, do not match at residue 4, likely due to a read error; the protein shown is translated from the DNA. The chain has TRGV4 and TRGJ1 or TRGJ2. In the absence of a J gene in TCRdb, the DNA was matched to germline to assign it here. Germline assignment: CDR1 EGSTGY and CDR2 YDSYTSSV. The CDR3 has 14 residues. CDR3 in amino acids: CATRDGGDYYKKLF. The CDR3 nucleotides read TGTGCCACCCGGGATGGCGGGGATTATTATAAGAAACTCTTT.

Worth noting for this clone: This likely came from a read error, as a far larger clone is one base away. The sample has other DNA sequences that encode this CDR3 too. The CDR3 is CATWDGSSDWIKTF. DNA of the CDR3: TGTGCCACCTGGGACGGAAGTAGTGATTGGATCAAAACGTTT. The V gene call is TRGV2, and the J gene call is absent. Germline V gene data show CDR1 as EGSNGY and CDR2 as YDSYNSKV. The CDR3 is 14 amino acids.

This clone was detected ten times or more. The V call is TRGV3, the J call TRGJ1 or TRGJ2. Germline CDR1 reads VTNTFY; CDR2 reads YDVSTARD (reference sequence). CDR3 length: 13 residues. After removal of 0 bases from V and 12 bases from J, the junction contained 11 bases not matched to a gene. The CDR3 bases are TGTGCCACCTGGGACAGGCCGGGGGAAGGGAAACTCTTT. Its protein is CATWDRPGEGKLF.

A word on this clone: The likely explanation is a read error, given a far larger clone one base away. The sample carries other DNA sequences with the same CDR3. This chain links TRGV9 with TRGJP2. The J gene, missing from TCRdb, was assigned here through DNA to germline matching. CDR3 length equals 15 residues. Germline CDR1 is GITISATS and CDR2 is ISYDGTV (reference sequence). The CDR3 spells CALWVGYSSDWIKTF. The CDR3, as DNA: TGTGCCCTGTGGGTAGGGTATAGTAGTGATTGGATCAAGACGTTT.

About this clone itself: A far larger clone is off by one base, so a read error is likely. At the DNA level, this CDR3 is encoded by other sequences in the same sample as well. The gene calls are TRGV4 and TRGJ1 or TRGJ2. TCRdb is silent on the J gene; assignment here came from matching the DNA to germline. Looked up from germline, CDR1 is EGSTGY and CDR2 is YDSYTSSV. This CDR3 comprises 13 residues. J lost 10 bases, V lost 2 bases, and 11 bases had no gene match. In DNA form, the CDR3 reads TGTGCCACCTGGGATGCCCCCCGTTACAAGAAACTCTTT. Amino acids: CATWDAPRYKKLF.

J is TRGJP1 and V is TRGV2. No J gene was available from TCRdb, and it was assigned here by a germline match of the DNA. The CDR3 has 11 residues. From germline, CDR1 is EGSNGY and CDR2 YDSYNSKV. J gave up 12 bases and V 6 bases, and 7 bases lay outside the gene matches. The CDR3 is CATWTGGFKIF. CDR3 DNA sequence: TGTGCCACCTGGACGGGCGGGTTCAAGATATTT.

Note on this clone: TCRdb's listed protein matches a much larger clone and diverges from this DNA's translation at residue 3, likely through a read error; the protein shown comes from the DNA. The chain couples TRGV4 to TRGJ1 or TRGJ2. CDR3 length: 15 amino acids. Germline loops: CDR1 EGSTGY, CDR2 YDSYTSSV. CDR3 DNA sequence: TGTGCCTCCTGGGATGGGCGGCTTATTTCTTATAAGAAACTCTTT. It is translated as CASWDGRLISYKKLF.

Only a few counts were recorded for this clone. One base separates it from a far larger clone, so it is likely a read error. At the DNA level, this CDR3 is encoded by other sequences in the same sample as well. The chain has TRGV9 and TRGJP. Since TCRdb gives no J gene, matching the DNA to germline was used here to assign it. The CDR3 sequence is 15 residues long. Germline V gene sequence: CDR1 GITISATS, CDR2 ISYDGTV (reference sequence). CDR3 bases: TGTGCTTTGTGGTCTCAAGAGTTGGGCAAAAAAATCAAGGTATTT. It is translated as CALWSQELGKKIKVF.

This clone appeared a few times. This likely came from a read error, as a far larger clone is one base away. Different DNA sequences within this sample yield the same CDR3. The chain combines TRGV9 with TRGJ1 or TRGJ2. TCRdb lists no J gene, so it was determined here by aligning the DNA to germline. Germline V gene data show CDR1 as GITISATS and CDR2 as ISYDGTV (reference sequence). The CDR3 loop spans 15 amino acids. The chain's CDR3 is CALWEVHRSGYKKLF. The CDR3 DNA reads TGTGCCCTGTGGGAGGTGCATAGGTCCGGTTATAAGAAACTCTTT.

This clone was counted at least ten times. A far larger clone is one base from this, pointing to a likely read error. Other DNA sequences of this sample code for an identical CDR3. The chain has TRGV9 and TRGJP2. The J gene was not available in TCRdb and was assigned here by matching the DNA to germline segments. Germline values: CDR1 GITISATS, CDR2 ISYDGTV (reference sequence). This CDR3 region has 14 residues. The CDR3 DNA is TGTGCCCTGTGGGAGGTGAGTAGTGATTGGATCAAGACGTTT. This translates into CALWEVSSDWIKTF.

Details on this clone: TCRdb records a much larger clone's protein for this DNA, with a difference at residue 5 that likely arises from a read error; the protein given is the translation of the DNA. V is TRGV9 and J is TRGJ1 or TRGJ2. The J gene, missing from TCRdb, was assigned here through DNA to germline matching. The length of the CDR3 is 14 residues. Looked up from germline, CDR1 is GITISATS and CDR2 is ISYDGTV (reference sequence). Germline trimming cut 5 bases from V and 5 bases from J; bases unmatched to any gene: 12. The CDR3 DNA reads as TGTGCCTTGTGGGGGGTTCCCCACAATTATAAGAAACTCTTT. Amino acid sequence: CALWGVPHNYKKLF.

This clone was detected a few times. The protein TCRdb lists belongs to a much larger clone and differs from this DNA's translation at residue 3, which points to a read error; the protein shown is made from the DNA. The V call is TRGV9, the J call TRGJ1 or TRGJ2. Matching the DNA to germline supplied the J gene, which TCRdb does not give. The CDR3 contains 14 residues. Germline lookup yields CDR1 GITISATS and CDR2 ISYDGTV (reference sequence). The CDR3 bases are TGTGCCTCGTGGGAGGGCTGTCGTTATTATAAGAAACTCTTT. Residues: CASWEGCRYYKKLF.

This clone was seen many times. The protein recorded in TCRdb matches a much larger clone and deviates from this DNA's translation at residue 10, suggesting a read error; the protein here is obtained by translating the DNA. This chain links TRGV9 with TRGJ1 or TRGJ2. There are 14 residues in the CDR3. Germline-derived CDR1 and CDR2 are GITISATS and ISYDGTV (reference sequence). The CDR3 region has the DNA TGTGCCTTGTGGGAGGGGGCTAGTTATCATAAGAAACTCTTT. This gives the protein CALWEGASYHKKLF.

There are a few counts of this clone. TCRdb lists the protein of a much larger clone for this DNA, which differs at residue 9, so this is likely a read error; the protein given here is translated from the DNA itself. This sequence joins TRGV9 and TRGJP. Because TCRdb records no J gene, it was assigned here through a match of the DNA to germline. CDR1 and CDR2 (germline): GITISATS, ISYDGTV (reference sequence). CDR3 length: 17 residues. The CDR3 DNA follows: TGTGCCTTGTGGGACCATGATCAAGTGTTGGGCAAAAAAATCAAGGTATTT. Translating it yields CALWDHDQVLGKKIKVF.

A note on this clone: The mismatch at residue 13 between this DNA's translation and the TCRdb protein of a much larger clone likely reflects a read error; the protein shown is translated from the DNA. The chain's CDR3 is CALWEIPGWLGKRIKVF. The CDR3 DNA reads as TGTGCCTTGTGGGAGATCCCTGGTTGGTTGGGCAAAAGAATCAAGGTATTT. J is TRGJP and V is TRGV9. Assignment of the J gene here rests on matching the DNA to germline, because TCRdb gives none. CDR3 length: 17 amino acids. Germline CDR1 and CDR2: GITISATS and ISYDGTV (reference sequence).

This clone was recorded at least ten times. For this DNA, TCRdb reports the protein of a much larger clone, which diverges at residue 8, most likely from a read error; the protein presented here is translated directly from the DNA. This sequence joins TRGV5 and TRGJ1 or TRGJ2. The J gene was missing in TCRdb and was found by matching the end of the DNA to germline. V trimming: 0 bases; J trimming: 12 bases; junction bases outside the gene matches: 5. The germline V gene encodes CDR1 VINAFY and CDR2 YDVSNSKD. The CDR3 is 11 residues long. The CDR3 protein is CATWDRLTKLF. Here the CDR3 DNA reads TGTGCCACCTGGGACAGGCTGACGAAACTCTTT.

This clone was recorded many times. It differs at one base from a far larger clone, so likely a read error. Other nucleotide sequences from this sample produce the same CDR3. The V and J genes are TRGV9 and TRGJ1 or TRGJ2. The germline gives CDR1 GITISATS, CDR2 ISYDGTV (reference sequence). This CDR3 region has 11 residues. The CDR3 DNA is TGTGCCCTGTGGGAGACCTATAAGAAACTCTTT. Translating it yields CALWETYKKLF.

This clone was recorded many times. TCRdb records a much larger clone's protein for this DNA, with a difference at residue 10 that likely arises from a read error; the protein given is the translation of the DNA. A V gene of TRGV2 was called, but no J gene was assigned. The CDR3 loop spans 12 amino acids. From germline, CDR1 is EGSNGY and CDR2 YDSYNSKV. For the CDR3, the DNA is TGTGCCACCTGGGACGTACGCTCCAAGGAACTCTTT. Protein product: CATWDVRSKELF.

The table lists this clone with many counts. With only one base between it and a far larger clone, this is likely a read error. Because the CDR3's place on the DNA is in doubt, the DNA is left out and the CDR3 is given as listed by TCRdb. At the DNA level, this CDR3 is encoded by other sequences in the same sample as well. The J gene is uncalled and the V gene is TRGV2. Germline V gene data show CDR1 as EGSNGY and CDR2 as YDSYNSKV. The length of the CDR3 is 28 amino acids, counting both ends. The CDR3 region is CATWDDRNSLAVEQHLLSQVSIGRIQHF.

On this clone itself: The amino acid sequence in TCRdb belongs to a much larger clone and departs from this DNA's translation at residue 4, likely a sequencing read error; the sequence shown is translated from the DNA. The J gene is TRGJ1 or TRGJ2, the V gene TRGV9. TCRdb leaves out the J gene; it was filled in here by matching the DNA to germline. The CDR3 is 14 residues long. Germline CDR1 reads GITISATS; CDR2 reads ISYDGTV (reference sequence). In DNA, the CDR3 is TGTGCCTTGCGGGAGCCCCGGGGATATTATAAGAAACTCTTT. It yields the protein CALREPRGYYKKLF.

By share, this clone counts as medium-sized. A far larger clone is one nucleotide away, so this likely arose from a read error. The CDR3: CASWEVKELGKKIKVF. The CDR3, as DNA: TGTGCCTCGTGGGAGGTGAAAGAGTTGGGCAAAAAAATCAAGGTATTT. The rearrangement links TRGV9 to TRGJP. Germline values: CDR1 GITISATS, CDR2 ISYDGTV (reference sequence). The CDR3 has 16 residues.

This clone was observed at least ten times. TCRdb records a much larger clone's protein for this DNA, with a difference at residue 4 that likely arises from a read error; the protein given is the translation of the DNA. The chain recombines TRGV9 with TRGJ1 or TRGJ2. As TCRdb names no J gene, one was assigned here on the basis of a DNA match to germline. The germline gives CDR1 GITISATS, CDR2 ISYDGTV (reference sequence). The CDR3 sequence is 13 residues long. The DNA of the CDR3 is TGTGCCTTGTGTGAGGTGGGGTATTATAAGAAACTCTTT. It is translated as CALCEVGYYKKLF.

This clone was seen many times. This likely traces to a read error, being one base from a far larger clone. The same CDR3 arises from other DNA sequences in this sample as well. The gene calls are TRGV4 and TRGJ1 or TRGJ2. V lost 0 bases to trimming and J lost 7 bases; unmatched junction nucleotides: 6. Germline assignment: CDR1 EGSTGY and CDR2 YDSYTSSV. The CDR3 length is 13 residues. The DNA of the CDR3 is TGTGCCACCTGGGATGGGCGGCTCTATAAGAAACTCTTT. Translation gives CATWDGRLYKKLF.

As concerns this clone: TCRdb pairs this DNA with a much larger clone's protein that differs at residue 11, likely a read error; the protein shown was translated from the DNA. The V gene is given as TRGV2, and no J gene call is available. CDR1 EGSNGY and CDR2 YDSYNSKV come from the germline V gene. The CDR3 contains 13 residues. The CDR3 DNA is TGTGCCACCTGGGACGCATCGCACCGTGGGAGACTCTTT. Translated: CATWDASHRGRLF.

At least ten counts were recorded for this clone. The V call is TRGV2, the J call TRGJ1 or TRGJ2. Germline-derived CDR1 and CDR2 are EGSNGY and YDSYNSKV. The CDR3 is made up of 14 amino acids. With V trimmed by 1 base and J by 3 bases, 6 bases remained unmatched. Here the CDR3 DNA reads TGTGCCACCTGGGACGGCGTCGTTTATTATAAGAAACTCTTT. It yields the protein CATWDGVVYYKKLF.

Of note for this clone: A far larger clone is only one base removed, so a read error is likely. Distinct nucleotide sequences in the sample also encode this CDR3. The gene calls are TRGV8 and TRGJ1 or TRGJ2. The J gene is absent in TCRdb and was assigned here via DNA matching to germline. Germline V CDR1 and CDR2: VENAVY, YDSYNSRV. J gave up 7 bases and V 3 bases, and 9 bases lay outside the gene matches. The CDR3 consists of 13 residues. CDR3 amino acids: CATWDFSYYKKLF. The CDR3 nucleotides read TGTGCCACCTGGGATTTCTCTTACTATAAGAAACTCTTT.

This clone was observed at least ten times. TCRdb records a much larger clone's protein for this DNA, with a difference at residue 9 that likely arises from a read error; the protein given is the translation of the DNA. The CDR3 protein is CALWEVIGELF. CDR3 bases: TGTGCCTTGTGGGAGGTGATTGGGGAACTCTTT. The V gene corresponds to TRGV9; no J gene was called. This CDR3 has 11 amino acids. The germline gives CDR1 GITISATS, CDR2 ISYDGTV (reference sequence).